This entry lists 22 T cell receptor beta chains sequenced from one sample in a study of immune heterogeneity within non-small cell lung tumors. For the TCR beta CDR3, multiplex PCR with 32 V and 13 J primers performed the amplification. MiXCR was run by TCRdb on the multiplex PCR reads, yielding one entry per CDR3 protein. The sample has around 3,000 distinct CDR3 sequences, under 55% seen once. Bulk tumor genomic DNA was the template, and each sample received 450 to 750 ng. Several biopsies were collected from each primary tumor during surgery. They were spaced as far apart as possible within the tumor mass. Newly diagnosed with untreated non-small cell lung cancer, the patients underwent curative surgery. Sequencing input: lung tumor tissue. These receptors were obtained from a man aged 55 to 70 with non-small cell lung cancer.

The rearrangement links TRBV28 to TRBJ2-7; 9 bases match TRBD2. After removal of 2 bases from V and 3 bases from J, the junction contained 5 bases not matched to a gene. CDR1 and CDR2 (germline): MDHEN, SYDVKM. CDR3 length equals 15 residues. The CDR3 is CASSLGLATSYEQYF. CDR3 DNA: TGTGCCAGCAGTTTAGGACTAGCGACAAGCTACGAGCAGTACTTC.

In its sample, this clonotype ranks as medium-sized. The genes are TRBV15 and TRBJ1-5; tentative D call: TRBD1 (6 bases). The ends were cut back, 1 base at V and 4 bases at J, with 11 bases in the middle. The CDR3 runs 15 residues. Germline CDR1 is LNHNV and CDR2 is YYDKDF (reference sequence). CDR3 sequence: CATSRGGGENQPQHF. The CDR3 bases are TGTGCCACCAGCAGAGGAGGGGGGGAGAATCAGCCCCAGCATTTT.

This clonotype is a singleton in its sample. The chain is built from TRBV10-1 and TRBJ2-2, with TRBD2 matching over 13 bases. This CDR3 region has 15 residues. The J segment lost 8 bases and the V segment lost 2 bases, leaving 2 bases of the junction unmatched. Germline lookup yields CDR1 WNHNN and CDR2 SYGVQD (reference sequence). Here the CDR3 reads CASSEGLAGAGELFF. CDR3 coding DNA: TGCGCCAGCAGTGAGGGACTAGCGGGAGCAGGGGAGCTGTTTTTT.

The genes are TRBV9 and TRBJ1-2; 7 nucleotides line up with TRBD1. Trimming at V came to 3 bases and at J to 4 bases, leaving 6 bases not matched to a gene. Germline values: CDR1 SGDLS, CDR2 YYNGEE. This CDR3 is built from 14 residues. The CDR3 DNA follows: TGTGCCAGCAGCGAGGGGGCGCGCATCTATGGCTACACCTTC. Translated: CASSEGARIYGYTF.

In this sample, this clonotype is medium-sized. The rearrangement joins TRBV19 to TRBJ1-2; D possibly corresponds to TRBD1 (5 bases). The germline gives CDR1 LNHDA, CDR2 SQIVND (reference sequence). This CDR3 is 13 amino acids long. V was clipped by 3 bases and J by 8 bases, with 13 bases between them. The CDR3 region has the DNA TGTGCCAGTAGTATGTTACCCGGGGACGGCTACACCTTC. Amino acid sequence: CASSMLPGDGYTF. Variable domain in full (rest from reference TRBV19 and TRBJ1-2): DGGITQSPKYLFRKEGQNVTLSCEQNLNHDAMYWYRQDPGQGLRLIYYSQIVNDFQKGDIAEGYSVSREKKESFPLTVTSAQKNPTAFYLCASSMLPGDGYTFGSGTRLTVV.

Of note for this clonotype: Since no conserved phenylalanine or tryptophan closes the CDR3, a read error is the likely cause. The DNA is omitted, as the CDR3 cannot be located on it reliably, and the CDR3 follows TCRdb's listing. The chain couples TRBV2 to TRBJ2-3; the tabulated D call, TRBD1, remains unverified against the DNA. Germline CDR1 SNHLY, CDR2 FYNNEI. Termini included, the CDR3 measures 18 amino acids. CDR3 sequence reads: CASGDEYRGAGSEQYFGP.

This clonotype counts as medium-sized. The rearrangement links TRBV19 to TRBJ2-1; 10 nucleotides line up with TRBD2. CDR1 is LNHDA, CDR2 SQIVND, per germline (reference sequence). V dropped 3 bases and J dropped 5; count of bases not matched to a gene: 10. The CDR3 has 17 residues. The CDR3 DNA is TGTGCCAGTAGTATCACATTGGCTAGCGGGAGAAACAATGAGCAGTTCTTC. Translation: CASSITLASGRNNEQFF.

By share of the sample, this clonotype is medium-sized. V usage is TRBV12-3 or TRBV12-4 and J usage is TRBJ1-6; maybe TRBD1 (5 bases). This CDR3 is 14 amino acids long. Trimming pared 6 bases from V and 9 bases from J, leaving 15 bases between. DNA of the CDR3: TGTGCCAGCAGCCCGGACACCGATGTTTCACCCCTCCACTTT. Translating gives CASSPDTDVSPLHF.

This sequence joins TRBV19 and TRBJ1-1; TRBD1 matches at 7 bases. The ends lost 5 bases at V and 1 base at J; junction bases unmatched: 4. Germline lookup yields CDR1 LNHDA and CDR2 SQIVND (reference sequence). This CDR3 spans 14 amino acids. Here the CDR3 reads CASSVTGTNTEAFF. Here the CDR3 DNA reads TGTGCCAGTAGTGTGACAGGGACGAACACTGAAGCTTTCTTT.

V usage is TRBV4-1 and J usage is TRBJ1-3, with 7 bases lining up with TRBD1. Germline CDR1 and CDR2: MGHRA and YSYEKL. J lost 3 bases, V lost 0 bases, and 8 bases had no gene match. CDR3 length: 17 residues. The CDR3 DNA follows: TGCGCCAGCAGCCAAGAGGGCACAGGGGTTAGTGGAAACACCATATATTTT. Translating it yields CASSQEGTGVSGNTIYF.

This chain joins TRBV7-9 and TRBJ2-7, with 10 bases matching TRBD1. With 1 base clipped from V and 4 bases from J, the junction kept 4 bases outside the gene matches. Germline V gene data show CDR1 as SEHNR and CDR2 as FQNEAQ (reference sequence). The CDR3 runs to 15 residues. The CDR3 nucleotides read TGTGCCAGCAGCTTAGTCGGGACAGGGGTTTACGAGCAGTACTTC. This sequence encodes CASSLVGTGVYEQYF.

As regards this clonotype: This may stem from a read error, because a much larger clone lies one nucleotide away. The rearrangement uses TRBV11-2 and TRBJ2-2, with a weak D call TRBD1 (6 bases). V dropped 5 bases and J dropped 7 bases, with 20 bases sitting between them. Germline V lookup: CDR1 SGHAT, CDR2 FQNNGV. CDR3 length: 16 residues. CDR3 amino acids: CASSQGPSQGVGELFF. DNA of the CDR3: TGTGCCAGCAGCCAGGGGCCTTCACAGGGAGTCGGGGAGCTGTTTTTT.

The chain couples TRBV4-1 to TRBJ2-1; 11 nucleotides match TRBD2. Losses at the gene ends were 4 bases for V and 0 bases for J; bases not matched to a gene: 11. CDR1 and CDR2 from the germline V gene are MGHRA and YSYEKL. The CDR3 is 19 residues long. This CDR3 is CASSPTSGRVTGSYNEQFF. Here the CDR3 DNA reads TGCGCCAGCAGCCCCACTAGCGGGAGAGTGACGGGCTCCTACAATGAGCAGTTCTTC.

This chain uses TRBV7-2 with TRBJ1-1; 12 bases agree with TRBD1. V shed 5 bases, J shed 5 bases, and the junction held 6 bases outside the gene matches. This CDR3 comprises 15 residues. Looked up from germline, CDR1 is SGHTA and CDR2 is FQGNSA. The CDR3 nucleotides read TGTGCCAGCAGCAACCGGGACAGGGGGCGGACTGAAGCTTTCTTT. This gives the protein CASSNRDRGRTEAFF.

This clonotype appeared many times. The chain combines TRBV7-9 with TRBJ2-5; unclear D gene. The CDR3 length is 14 residues. V dropped 1 base and J dropped 7 bases, with 13 bases sitting between them. CDR1 is SEHNR and CDR2 is FQNEAQ in the germline V gene (reference sequence). The CDR3 nucleotides read TGTGCCAGCAGCTTAGACTCGGTCCCCATGACCCAGTACTTC. Amino acid sequence: CASSLDSVPMTQYF.

The gene calls are TRBV5-5 and TRBJ2-3; D gene uncertain. Trimming removed 0 bases at V and 0 bases at J, with 5 bases between. The CDR3 has 14 residues. The germline gives CDR1 SGHKS, CDR2 YYEKEE (reference sequence). The CDR3 DNA reads TGTGCCAGCAGCTTGGGTCAGAGCACAGATACGCAGTATTTT. Its translation: CASSLGQSTDTQYF. Complete variable domain (other parts from reference TRBV5-5 and TRBJ2-3): DAGVTQSPTHLIKTRGQQVTLRCSPISGHKSVSWYQQVLGQGPQFIFQYYEKEERGRGNFPDRFSARQFPNYSSELNVNALLLGDSALYLCASSLGQSTDTQYFGPGTRLTVL.

Relative to its sample, this clonotype is medium-sized. The chain links TRBV6-1 to TRBJ2-3; TRBD2 matches 10 bases. Germline lookup yields CDR1 MNHNS and CDR2 SASEGT. The CDR3 is made up of 15 amino acids. The V and J ends lost 4 bases and 1 base, in that order; junction bases with no gene match: 2. CDR3 in DNA: TGTGCCAGCAGTGGAGGGACTAGCGGCACAGATACGCAGTATTTT. This codes for CASSGGTSGTDTQYF.

Concerning this clonotype: A much bigger clone sits one base away, suggesting this may be a read error. The gene calls are TRBV9 and TRBJ2-1, with 10 positions matching TRBD2. Germline assignment: CDR1 SGDLS and CDR2 YYNGEE. The length of the CDR3 is 14 residues. This chain's CDR3 is CANSFFLAGGEQFF. For the CDR3, the DNA is TGTGCCAACAGCTTTTTCTTAGCGGGAGGTGAGCAGTTCTTC.

This chain joins TRBV6-1 and TRBJ2-7, with 11 bases matching TRBD2. The V gene end was trimmed by 6 bases and the J gene end by 4 bases; junction bases not matched to a gene: 8. Germline CDR1 is MNHNS and CDR2 is SASEGT. The CDR3 loop spans 15 amino acids. The CDR3 sequence: CASRLTASGRYEQYF. DNA for the CDR3: TGTGCCAGCAGACTCACGGCTAGCGGGAGGTACGAGCAGTACTTC.

This clonotype is categorized as medium-sized. V gene TRBV29-1 combines with J gene TRBJ2-1; tentatively, D is TRBD1 (6 bases). The CDR3 contains 14 residues. Trimming shortened V by 6 bases and J by 6 bases, and 18 bases separated the two germline ends. Germline assignment: CDR1 SQVTM and CDR2 ANQGSEA. In DNA, the CDR3 is TGCAGCGTGGGACAATTTACTGCAATCAATGAGCAGTTCTTC. As protein: CSVGQFTAINEQFF.

The chain carries TRBV10-3 and TRBJ2-7, with 9 nucleotides matching TRBD1. Germline V CDR1 and CDR2: ENHRY, SYGVKD. The V gene end was trimmed by 7 bases and the J gene end by 5 bases; junction bases not matched to a gene: 6. This CDR3 is built from 13 residues. CDR3: CAINPGQGHEQYF. The CDR3 DNA reads as TGTGCCATCAATCCGGGACAGGGCCACGAGCAGTACTTC.

By proportion, this clonotype is medium-sized. V is TRBV5-8 and J is TRBJ2-1; D remains ambiguous. Germline V CDR1 and CDR2: SGHTS, YDEGEE. The CDR3 is 14 amino acids. V was clipped by 4 bases and J by 5 bases, with 13 bases between them. CDR3 amino acids: CASSPQPTNNEQFF. The CDR3 nucleotides are TGTGCCAGCAGCCCCCAGCCTACAAACAATGAGCAGTTCTTC.